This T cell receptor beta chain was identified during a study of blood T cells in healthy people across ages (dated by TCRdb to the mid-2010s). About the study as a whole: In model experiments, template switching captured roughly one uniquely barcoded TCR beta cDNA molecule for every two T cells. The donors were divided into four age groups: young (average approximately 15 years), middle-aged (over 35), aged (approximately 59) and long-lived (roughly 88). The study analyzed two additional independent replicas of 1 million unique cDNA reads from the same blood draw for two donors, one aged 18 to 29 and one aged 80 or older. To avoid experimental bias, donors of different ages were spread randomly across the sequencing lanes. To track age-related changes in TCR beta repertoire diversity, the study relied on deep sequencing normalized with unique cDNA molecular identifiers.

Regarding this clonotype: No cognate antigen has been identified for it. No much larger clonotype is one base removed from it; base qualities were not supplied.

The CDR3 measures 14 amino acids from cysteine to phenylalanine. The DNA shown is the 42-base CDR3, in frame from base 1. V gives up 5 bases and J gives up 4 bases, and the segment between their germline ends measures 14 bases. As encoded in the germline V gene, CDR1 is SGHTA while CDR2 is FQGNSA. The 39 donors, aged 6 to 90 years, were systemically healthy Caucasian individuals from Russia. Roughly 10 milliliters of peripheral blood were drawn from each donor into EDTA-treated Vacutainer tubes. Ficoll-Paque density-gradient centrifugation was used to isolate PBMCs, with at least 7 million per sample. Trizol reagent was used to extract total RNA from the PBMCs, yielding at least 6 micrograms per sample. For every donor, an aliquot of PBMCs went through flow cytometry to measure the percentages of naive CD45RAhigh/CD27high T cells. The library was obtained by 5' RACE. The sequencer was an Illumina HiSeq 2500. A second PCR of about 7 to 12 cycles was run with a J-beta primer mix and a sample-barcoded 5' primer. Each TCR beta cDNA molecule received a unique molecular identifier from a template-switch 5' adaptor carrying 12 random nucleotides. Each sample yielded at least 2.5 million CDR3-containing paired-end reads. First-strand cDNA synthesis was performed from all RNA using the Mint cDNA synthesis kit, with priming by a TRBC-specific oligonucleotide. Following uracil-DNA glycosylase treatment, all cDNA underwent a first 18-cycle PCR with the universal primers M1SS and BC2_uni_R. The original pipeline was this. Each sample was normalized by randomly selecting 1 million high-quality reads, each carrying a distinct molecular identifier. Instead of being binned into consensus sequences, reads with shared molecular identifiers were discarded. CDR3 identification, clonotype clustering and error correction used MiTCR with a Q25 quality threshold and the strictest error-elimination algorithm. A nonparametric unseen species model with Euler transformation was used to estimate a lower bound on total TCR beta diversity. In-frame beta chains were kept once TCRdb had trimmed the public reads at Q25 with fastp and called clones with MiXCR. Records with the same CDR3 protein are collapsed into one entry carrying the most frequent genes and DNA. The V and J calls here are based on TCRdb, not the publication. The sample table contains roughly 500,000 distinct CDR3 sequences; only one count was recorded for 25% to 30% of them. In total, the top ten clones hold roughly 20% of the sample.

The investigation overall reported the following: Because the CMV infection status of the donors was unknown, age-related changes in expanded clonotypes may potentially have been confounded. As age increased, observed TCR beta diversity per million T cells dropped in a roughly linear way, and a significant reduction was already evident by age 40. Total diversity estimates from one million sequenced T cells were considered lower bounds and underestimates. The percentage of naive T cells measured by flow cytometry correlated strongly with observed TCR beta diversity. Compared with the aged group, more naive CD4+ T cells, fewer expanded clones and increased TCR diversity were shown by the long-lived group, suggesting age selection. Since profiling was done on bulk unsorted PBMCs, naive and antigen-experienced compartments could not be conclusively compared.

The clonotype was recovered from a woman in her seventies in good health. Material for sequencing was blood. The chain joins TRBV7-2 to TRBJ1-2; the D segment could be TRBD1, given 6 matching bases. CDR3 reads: CASSLRTDIYGYTF. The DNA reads TGTGCCAGCAGCCTACGGACAGATATCTATGGCTACACCTTC.